The T cell receptor beta chain under discussion was sequenced for a study of cytotoxic CD8 clonotypes in ibrutinib-treated CLL. Turning to the study itself: Timing of response sample collection was a median around eleven months after treatment start, with a range of 6 to 36. General study points: Starting clonality was above that of age-matched healthy donors and tracked circulating CD8+ T-cell counts. Public clonotypes, found uncommonly, either contracted or stayed stable on treatment. Rising at ibrutinib response, clonality subsequently fell back toward baseline at progression.

This clone was recorded once. The antigen is undetermined. Between the trimmed V and J ends, which lost 5 bases and 6 bases, there was a span of 13 bases. CDR3 length: 14 residues. The germline CDR1 and CDR2 sequences are SGHTA and FQGNSA. Generated by immunoSEQ multiplex PCR, the TCRdb table keeps only in-frame clones and is missing some. In the table there are around 70,000 clones, roughly two thirds of which are singletons. This specimen was PBMCs, taken after 12 months of ibrutinib treatment. This chain connects TRBV7-2 to TRBJ2-2; D is unclear. This TCR came from a human donor with chronic lymphocytic leukemia. Here the CDR3 reads CASSRGPNSGELFF. DNA of the CDR3: TGTGCCAGCAGCCGCGGACCTAACTCCGGGGAGCTGTTTTTT.